This entry concerns a single T cell receptor beta chain. The trim removed 4 bases at V and 4 bases at J, leaving 7 bases unmatched. In germline, CDR1 is SGHRS, CDR2 YFSETQ. The CDR3 runs to 15 residues. Assay: immunoSEQ multiplex PCR; the TCRdb copy retains only in-frame clones and omits some. The sample holds about 1.5 million clones, approximately 98% seen once. This sample stems from a study of shared clonotypes between healthy human individuals. The sequencing sample was made of naive CD4+ T cells sorted from blood. Regarding subset: CD45RA+ positively selected. The chain has TRBV5-1 and TRBJ1-4; TRBD1 matches at 7 bases. The clonotype originates from a man between 25 and 39 years old in good health. The CDR3 coding sequence is TGCGCCAGCAGCCCAGGGACAGACCGTAATGAAAAACTGTTTTTT. Its translation: CASSPGTDRNEKLFF.